This T cell receptor (beta chain) is drawn from a study of CD8 T cells in ankylosing spondylitis. This clonotype was picked up a small number of times. Quantitative 5'-RACE with molecular barcodes was used to make the TCR beta libraries. TCRdb ran MiXCR on the 5' RACE reads and lists one entry per CDR3 protein. Found here are 200,000 to 300,000 distinct CDR3 sequences, over 30% of them singletons; the top ten hold around 4.5%. The V gene's germline CDR1 is MNHEY and CDR2 SVGAGI. The CDR3 totals 14 residues. V was trimmed by 2 bases and J by 0 bases, leaving 7 bases between them. The specimen sequenced was blood, either unsorted or a sorted T cell fraction (not recorded which). The source of this sequence is a male donor with ankylosing spondylitis or in good health (not recorded which). The chain uses TRBV6-5 and TRBJ1-1; D remains ambiguous. The DNA of the CDR3 is TGTGCCAGCAGTTACGGAGAGGTGAACACTGAAGCTTTCTTT. As protein: CASSYGEVNTEAFF.